This T cell receptor beta chain was found in a study of cytomegalovirus exposure and HLA in healthy donors. Concerning this clone: Its cognate antigen is unknown.

Clones were sequenced by immunoSEQ multiplex PCR, and TCRdb holds only the in-frame ones, with some missing. The sample has 68,000 or so clones; 91% are singletons. Whole-study findings and limits: According to a subsequent analysis, TCR clusters identified in the first cohort showed a tendency to co-occur across the approximately 110 validation repertoires. Researchers catalogued some 160 TCR beta chains as cytomegalovirus-associated.

In germline, CDR1 is MDHEN, CDR2 SYDVKM. V lost 5 bases to trimming and J lost 7 bases; unmatched junction nucleotides: 11. CDR3 length: 15 residues. This receptor was identified in a man aged 18-30 years in good health and CMV-seronegative. J is TRBJ2-7 and V is TRBV28; 10 positions agree with TRBD2. The sequenced sample was PBMCs. The CDR3 loop is CASSNPGLATGEQYF. CDR3 nucleotide sequence: TGTGCCAGCAGTAATCCGGGACTAGCGACTGGGGAGCAGTACTTC.